The 5 T cell receptor beta chains below all came from one sample that was sequenced in a study of blood T cells in healthy people across ages. A J-beta primer mix and a sample-barcoded 5' primer were used in a second PCR of about 6 to 12 cycles. One entry per CDR3 protein results from TCRdb running MiXCR on the 5' RACE reads. This table has approximately 1,000,000 distinct CDR3 sequences, under 45% appearing once. Sequenced material: blood. The receptors originated from an older woman in good health.

Remarks on this clonotype: A clone one base away is much larger, so this may be a read error. The chain is built from TRBV25-1 and TRBJ2-3, with a weak D call TRBD2 (6 bases). The CDR3 length is 14 residues. V lost 3 bases, J lost 1 base, and 8 bases lay in between. Germline assignment: CDR1 MGHDK and CDR2 SYGVNS. CDR3 nucleotides: TGTGCCAGCAGTGAGGCTAGCGGCACAGATACGCAGTATTTT. Residues: CASSEASGTDTQYF.

In its sample, this clonotype is medium-sized. This chain links TRBV5-1 with TRBJ2-5; maybe TRBD1 (5 bases). The CDR3 extends over 15 amino acids. CDR1 and CDR2 from the germline V gene are SGHRS and YFSETQ. Trimming removed 1 base from V and 5 bases from J, with 15 bases in between. The DNA for the CDR3 is TGCGCCAGCAGCTTGTCTCAGGGTTCTTGGGAGACCCAGTACTTC. This encodes CASSLSQGSWETQYF.

The CDR3 loop is CASSVTGARYEQFF. The DNA for the CDR3 is TGCGCCAGCAGCGTGACAGGGGCCCGTTATGAGCAGTTCTTC. The chain uses TRBV5-1 and TRBJ2-1, with TRBD1 matching over 8 bases. This CDR3 is 14 amino acids long. Trimming at V came to 4 bases and at J to 8 bases, leaving 8 bases not matched to a gene. Germline CDR1 reads SGHRS; CDR2 reads YFSETQ. The whole variable domain, remainder taken from reference TRBV5-1 and TRBJ2-1, is KAGVTQTPRYLIKTRGQQVTLSCSPISGHRSVSWYQQTPGQGLQFLFEYFSETQRNKGNFPGRFSGRQFSNSRSEMNVSTLELGDSALYLCASSVTGARYEQFFGPGTRLTVL.

The chain recombines TRBV12-3 or TRBV12-4 with TRBJ2-7, with 11 bases identical to TRBD2. This CDR3 contains 17 residues. V was clipped by 3 bases and J by 2 bases; unmatched bases: 9. The CDR3 sequence: CASSLGLAENGAYEQYF. The DNA of the CDR3 is TGTGCCAGCAGTTTGGGACTAGCGGAAAATGGGGCCTACGAGCAGTACTTC.

This clonotype occurred a few times. The chain links TRBV6-2 or TRBV6-3 to TRBJ2-7; 8 bases fit TRBD2. The CDR3 sequence is 12 residues long. The junction had 7 bases not matched to a gene; V was cut back by 11 bases and J by 4 bases. Germline CDR1 and CDR2: MNHEY and SVGEGT. The CDR3 DNA reads TGTGCCTGCGGAGCGGGAGTATACGAGCAGTACTTC. Translated: CACGAGVYEQYF.